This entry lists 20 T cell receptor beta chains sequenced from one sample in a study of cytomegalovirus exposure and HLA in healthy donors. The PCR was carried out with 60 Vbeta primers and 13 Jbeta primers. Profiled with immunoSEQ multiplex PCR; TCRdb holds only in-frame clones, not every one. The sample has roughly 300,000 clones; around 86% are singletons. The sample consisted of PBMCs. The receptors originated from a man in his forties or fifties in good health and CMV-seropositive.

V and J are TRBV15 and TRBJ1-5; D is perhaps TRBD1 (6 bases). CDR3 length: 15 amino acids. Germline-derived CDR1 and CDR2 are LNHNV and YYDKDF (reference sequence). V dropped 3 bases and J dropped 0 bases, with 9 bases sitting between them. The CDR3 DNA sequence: TGTGCCACCAGCAGGGACAGCAATAGCAATCAGCCCCAGCATTTT. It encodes CATSRDSNSNQPQHF. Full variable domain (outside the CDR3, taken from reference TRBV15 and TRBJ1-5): DAMVIQNPRYQVTQFGKPVTLSCSQTLNHNVMYWYQQKSSQAPKLLFHYYDKDFNNEADTPDNFQSRRPNTSFCFLDIRSPGLGDTAMYLCATSRDSNSNQPQHFGDGTRLSIL.

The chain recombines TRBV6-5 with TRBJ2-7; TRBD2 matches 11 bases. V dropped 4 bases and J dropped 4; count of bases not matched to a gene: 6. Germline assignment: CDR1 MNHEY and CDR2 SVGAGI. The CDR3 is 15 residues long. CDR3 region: CASSLTSGSVYEQYF. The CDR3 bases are TGTGCCAGCAGTTTAACTAGCGGGAGCGTTTACGAGCAGTACTTC.

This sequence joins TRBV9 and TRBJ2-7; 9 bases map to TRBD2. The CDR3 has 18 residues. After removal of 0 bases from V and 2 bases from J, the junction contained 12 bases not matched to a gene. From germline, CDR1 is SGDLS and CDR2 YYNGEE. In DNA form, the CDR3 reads TGTGCCAGCAGCGTAGAGCCGACTAGCGGTAATATAGCCTACGAGCAGTACTTC. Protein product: CASSVEPTSGNIAYEQYF.

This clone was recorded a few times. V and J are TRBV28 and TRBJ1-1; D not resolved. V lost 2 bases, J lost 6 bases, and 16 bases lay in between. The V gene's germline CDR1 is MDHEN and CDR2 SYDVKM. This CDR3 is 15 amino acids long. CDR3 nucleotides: TGTGCCAGCAGTTTAGCCGAGGGATTCCCGGCTGAAGCTTTCTTT. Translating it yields CASSLAEGFPAEAFF.

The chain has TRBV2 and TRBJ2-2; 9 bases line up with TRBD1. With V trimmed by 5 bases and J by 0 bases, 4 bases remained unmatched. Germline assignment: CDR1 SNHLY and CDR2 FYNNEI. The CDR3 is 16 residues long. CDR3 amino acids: CASSLQGAANTGELFF. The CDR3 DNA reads TGTGCCAGCAGTTTACAGGGGGCCGCGAACACCGGGGAGCTGTTTTTT.

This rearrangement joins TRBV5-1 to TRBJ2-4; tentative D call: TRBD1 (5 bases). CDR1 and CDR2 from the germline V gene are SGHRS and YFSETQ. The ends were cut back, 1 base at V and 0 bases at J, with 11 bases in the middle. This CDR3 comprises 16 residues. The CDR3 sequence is CASSLRQSLAKNIQYF. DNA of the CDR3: TGCGCCAGCAGCTTGAGACAGTCCTTAGCCAAAAACATTCAGTACTTC.

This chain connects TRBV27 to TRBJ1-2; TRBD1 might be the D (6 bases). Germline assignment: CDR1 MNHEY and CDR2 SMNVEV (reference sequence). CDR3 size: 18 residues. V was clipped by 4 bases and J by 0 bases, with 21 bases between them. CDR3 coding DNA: TGTGCCAGCAGTTCCCATAATTACAGGGAACCCCCTAACTATGGCTACACCTTC. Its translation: CASSSHNYREPPNYGYTF.

CDR3 residues: CASKRTDYNEQFF. CDR3 bases: TGTGCCAGCAAGAGGACAGACTACAATGAGCAGTTCTTC. This chain connects TRBV27 to TRBJ2-1; D is perhaps TRBD1 (6 bases). The CDR3 totals 13 residues. V lost 7 bases, J lost 3 bases, and 10 bases lay in between. The V gene's germline CDR1 is MNHEY and CDR2 SMNVEV (reference sequence).

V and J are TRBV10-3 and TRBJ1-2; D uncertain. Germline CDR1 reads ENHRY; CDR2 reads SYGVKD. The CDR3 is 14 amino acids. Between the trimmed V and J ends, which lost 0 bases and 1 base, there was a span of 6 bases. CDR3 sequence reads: CAISESGSNYGYTF. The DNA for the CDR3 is TGTGCCATCAGTGAGTCGGGCAGTAACTATGGCTACACCTTC.

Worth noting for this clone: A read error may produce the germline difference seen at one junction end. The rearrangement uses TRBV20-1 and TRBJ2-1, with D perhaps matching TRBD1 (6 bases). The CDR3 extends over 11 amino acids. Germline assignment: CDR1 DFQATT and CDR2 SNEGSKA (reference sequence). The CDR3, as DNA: TGCAGTGCTACAAGACAGGATGAGCGGTTCTTC. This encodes CSATRQDERFF.

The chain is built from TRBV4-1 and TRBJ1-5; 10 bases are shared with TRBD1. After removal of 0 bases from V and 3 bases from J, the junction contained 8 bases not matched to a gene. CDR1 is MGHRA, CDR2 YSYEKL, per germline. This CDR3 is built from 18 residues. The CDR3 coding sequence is TGCGCCAGCAGCCAAGATGGACAGGGGGGGGATAACAATCAGCCCCAGCATTTT. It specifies CASSQDGQGGDNNQPQHF.

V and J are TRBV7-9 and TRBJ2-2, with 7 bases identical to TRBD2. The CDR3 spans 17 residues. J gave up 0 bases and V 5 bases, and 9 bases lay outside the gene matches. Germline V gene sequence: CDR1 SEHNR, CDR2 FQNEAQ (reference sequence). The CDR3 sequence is CASSPLVGGANTGELFF. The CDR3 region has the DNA TGTGCCAGCAGCCCTTTGGTGGGAGGGGCGAACACCGGGGAGCTGTTTTTT.

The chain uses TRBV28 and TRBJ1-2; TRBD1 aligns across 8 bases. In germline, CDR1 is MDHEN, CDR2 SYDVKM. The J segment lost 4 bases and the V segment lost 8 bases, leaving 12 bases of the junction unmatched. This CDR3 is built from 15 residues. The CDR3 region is CASGQGAVQSYGYTF. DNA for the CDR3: TGTGCCAGCGGTCAGGGGGCGGTACAGAGCTATGGCTACACCTTC.

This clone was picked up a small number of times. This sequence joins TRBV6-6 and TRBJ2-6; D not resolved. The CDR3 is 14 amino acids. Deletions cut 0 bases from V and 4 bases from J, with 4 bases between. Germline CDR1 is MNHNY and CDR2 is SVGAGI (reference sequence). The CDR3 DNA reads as TGTGCCAGCAGTTACTCGACAGGGGCCAACGTCCTGACTTTC. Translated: CASSYSTGANVLTF.

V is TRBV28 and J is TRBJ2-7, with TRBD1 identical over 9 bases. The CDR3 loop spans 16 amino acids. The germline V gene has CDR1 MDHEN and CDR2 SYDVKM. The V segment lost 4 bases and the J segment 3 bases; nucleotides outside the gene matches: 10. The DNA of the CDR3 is TGTGCCAGCAGTTCCCCCCGGGACAGGGTTATCTACGAGCAGTACTTC. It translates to CASSSPRDRVIYEQYF.

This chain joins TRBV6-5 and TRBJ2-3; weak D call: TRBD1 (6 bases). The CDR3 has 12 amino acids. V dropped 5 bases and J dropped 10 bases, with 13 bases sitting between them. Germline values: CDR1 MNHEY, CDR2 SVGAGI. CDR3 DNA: TGTGCCAGCAGTCCCCACAGGGAGTCGCAGTATTTT. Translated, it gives CASSPHRESQYF.

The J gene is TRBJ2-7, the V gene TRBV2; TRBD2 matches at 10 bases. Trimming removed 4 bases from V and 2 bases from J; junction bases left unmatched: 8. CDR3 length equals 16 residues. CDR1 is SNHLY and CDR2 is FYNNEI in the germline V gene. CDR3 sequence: CASSGTSGGITYEQYF. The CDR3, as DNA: TGTGCCAGCAGTGGGACTAGCGGAGGGATAACCTACGAGCAGTACTTC.

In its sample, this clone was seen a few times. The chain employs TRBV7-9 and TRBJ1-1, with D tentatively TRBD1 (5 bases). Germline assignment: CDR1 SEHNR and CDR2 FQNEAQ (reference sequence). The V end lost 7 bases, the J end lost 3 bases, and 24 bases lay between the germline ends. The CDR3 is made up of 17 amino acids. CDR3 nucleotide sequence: TGTGCCAGCACACCGCAGGGCGGGGTTTTCGAGTACACTGAAGCTTTCTTT. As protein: CASTPQGGVFEYTEAFF.

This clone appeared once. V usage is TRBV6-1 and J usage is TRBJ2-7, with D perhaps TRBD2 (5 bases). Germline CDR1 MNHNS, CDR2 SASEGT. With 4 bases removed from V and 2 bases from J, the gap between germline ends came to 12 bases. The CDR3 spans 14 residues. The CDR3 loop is CASSVGAGPYEQYF. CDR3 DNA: TGTGCCAGCAGTGTGGGTGCGGGCCCCTACGAGCAGTACTTC.

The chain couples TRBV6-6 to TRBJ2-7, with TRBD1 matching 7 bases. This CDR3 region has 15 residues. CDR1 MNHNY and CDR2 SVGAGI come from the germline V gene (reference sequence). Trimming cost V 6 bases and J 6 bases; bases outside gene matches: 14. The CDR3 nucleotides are TGTGCCAGCAGCGCCCGACAGGGCGCGAATACCGAGCAGTACTTC. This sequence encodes CASSARQGANTEQYF.